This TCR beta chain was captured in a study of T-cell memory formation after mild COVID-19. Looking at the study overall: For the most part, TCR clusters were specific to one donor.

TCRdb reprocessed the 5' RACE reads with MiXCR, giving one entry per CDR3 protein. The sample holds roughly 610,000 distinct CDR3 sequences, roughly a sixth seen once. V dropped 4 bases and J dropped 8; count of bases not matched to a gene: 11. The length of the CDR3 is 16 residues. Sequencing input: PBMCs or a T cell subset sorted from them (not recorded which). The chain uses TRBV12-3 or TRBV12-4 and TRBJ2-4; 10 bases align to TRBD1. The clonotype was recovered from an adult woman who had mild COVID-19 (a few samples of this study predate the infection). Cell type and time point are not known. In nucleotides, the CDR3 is TGTGCCAGCAGTTCTGGGGACAGGGGATTATTGGACATTCAGTACTTC. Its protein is CASSSGDRGLLDIQYF.